This T cell receptor beta chain was profiled in a study of blood T cell repertoires in COVID-19. About the study: Sources were T cells, B-cell-depleted T cells, or PBMCs; the material itself was cDNA or gDNA.

The protocol was immunoSEQ multiplex PCR, while the TCRdb copy is restricted to in-frame clones and leaves out a portion. The sample has more than 250,000 clones, approximately 87% seen once. The cohort comprised adults aged 18 to 89 years residing in under 30 US areas. Participant-reported clinical history was the basis for cohort assignment. Donors of Cohort 3 who recovered were those that had two negative PCRs, clearance, or symptom resolution. V was pared by 5 bases and J by 4 bases, with 7 bases of the junction left unmatched. The CDR3 contains 13 residues. Germline assignment: CDR1 SQVTM and CDR2 ANQGSEA.

The rearrangement joins TRBV29-1 to TRBJ1-2; 7 bases agree with TRBD1. The specimen was PBMCs or T cells enriched from blood (not recorded which). The sequence derives from a woman in her 30s who had recovered from COVID-19. The CDR3 DNA reads TGCAGCGTTAAAACAGGGGCGGGCTATGGCTACACCTTC. This gives the protein CSVKTGAGYGYTF.